These 5 T cell receptor beta chains share one sample of origin, sequenced in a study of cytomegalovirus exposure and HLA in healthy donors. Data came from immunoSEQ multiplex PCR; TCRdb stores just in-frame clones and leaves some out. Of some 170,000 clones in the sample, 80% to 90% are singletons; the top ten hold 1.4%. Sequenced sample: PBMCs. The receptors were sampled from a woman aged 25-40 years in good health and CMV-seronegative.

V gene TRBV4-3 combines with J gene TRBJ1-5; TRBD1 might be the D (6 bases). V was clipped by 1 base and J by 6 bases, with 10 bases between them. The germline V gene has CDR1 LGHNA and CDR2 YSLEER. The CDR3 length is 14 residues. CDR3 loop: CASSQVRGGQPQHF. Written as DNA, the CDR3 is TGCGCCAGCAGCCAAGTCAGGGGTGGTCAGCCCCAGCATTTT.

This chain connects TRBV4-3 to TRBJ2-1, with D perhaps matching TRBD1 (5 bases). V dropped 4 bases and J dropped 10 bases, with 11 bases sitting between them. Germline CDR1 reads LGHNA; CDR2 reads YSLEER. The CDR3 spans 12 residues. CDR3 nucleotide sequence: TGCGCCAGCAGCCGCCCCGCAGGGGAGCAGTTCTTC. Its protein product is CASSRPAGEQFF.

The chain recombines TRBV2 with TRBJ1-5; D remains ambiguous. The germline CDR1 and CDR2 sequences are SNHLY and FYNNEI. The V end was cut by 4 bases, the J end by 2 bases, with 12 bases between. The CDR3 is made up of 15 amino acids. CDR3 protein: CASSGTIQGNQPQHF. The CDR3 DNA reads TGTGCCAGCAGTGGAACCATCCAGGGCAATCAGCCCCAGCATTTT.

The V and J genes are TRBV4-3 and TRBJ2-1; D is uncertain. V dropped 1 base and J dropped 8 bases, with 9 bases sitting between them. Germline values: CDR1 LGHNA, CDR2 YSLEER. CDR3 length equals 13 residues. DNA of the CDR3: TGCGCCAGCAGCCAAGGGAGATTCGATGAGCAGTTCTTC. Translating it yields CASSQGRFDEQFF.

The table lists this clone with a few counts. The rearrangement uses TRBV5-1 and TRBJ2-1, with TRBD2 identical over 9 bases. This CDR3 is 14 amino acids long. V was pared by 3 bases and J by 11 bases, with 9 bases of the junction left unmatched. Germline-derived CDR1 and CDR2 are SGHRS and YFSETQ. Here the CDR3 DNA reads TGCGCCAGCAGCTCCGCGGGGGGGTTCGCCAAGCAGTTCTTC. It encodes CASSSAGGFAKQFF. Looking up the rest from reference TRBV5-1 and TRBJ2-1 gives the full variable domain: KAGVTQTPRYLIKTRGQQVTLSCSPISGHRSVSWYQQTPGQGLQFLFEYFSETQRNKGNFPGRFSGRQFSNSRSEMNVSTLELGDSALYLCASSSAGGFAKQFFGPGTRLTVL.